This paragraph reports one TCR beta chain. Its specificity is not known. TCRdb ran MiXCR on the 5' RACE reads and lists one entry per CDR3 protein. The sample includes some 600,000 distinct CDR3 sequences, about 7.6% seen only once; the top ten take 1.6%. This entry is derived from a study of identical twins. Overall study results and limits: Cross-sectional statistics underpinned the conclusions; the same donors were not followed. Models underestimated out-of-frame TCR alpha sharing in monozygotic twins. Out-of-frame beta sequences exhibited a weaker degree of excess twin sharing.

The CDR3 totals 15 residues. The germline V and J ends were trimmed by 6 bases and 1 base, with 18 bases remaining between them. Germline CDR1 is DFQATT and CDR2 is SNEGSKA (reference sequence). In addition, the sample was reused for a study of yellow fever vaccine responses in identical twins.

This receptor was identified in a woman in her late teens or twenties in good health. The genes are TRBV20-1 and TRBJ2-5; no clear D. Input material: PBMCs. CDR3 residues: CSAKPGLAIQETQYF. The CDR3 coding sequence is TGCAGTGCAAAACCGGGCCTGGCGATCCAAGAGACCCAGTACTTC.